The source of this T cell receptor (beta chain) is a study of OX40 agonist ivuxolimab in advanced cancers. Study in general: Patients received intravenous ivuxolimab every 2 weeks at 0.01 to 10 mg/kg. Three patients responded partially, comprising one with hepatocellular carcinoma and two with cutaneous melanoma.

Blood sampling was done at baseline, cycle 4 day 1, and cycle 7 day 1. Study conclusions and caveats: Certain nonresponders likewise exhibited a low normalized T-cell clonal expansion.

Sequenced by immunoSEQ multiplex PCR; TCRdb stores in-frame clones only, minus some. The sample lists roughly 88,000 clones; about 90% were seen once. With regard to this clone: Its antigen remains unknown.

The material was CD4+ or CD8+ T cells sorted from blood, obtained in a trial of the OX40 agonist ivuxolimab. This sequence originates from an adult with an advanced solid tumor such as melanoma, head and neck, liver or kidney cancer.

CDR3 sequence: CASSPAVASGNTIYF. The CDR3 nucleotides read TGCGCCAGCAGTCCGGCCGTCGCCTCTGGAAACACCATATATTTT. This rearrangement joins TRBV10-1 to TRBJ1-3; D gene ambiguous. CDR3 size: 15 residues. In germline, CDR1 is WNHNN, CDR2 SYGVQD (reference sequence). V shed 5 bases and J shed 0 bases, with 11 bases lying between them.